One T cell receptor beta chain is described in this entry. This table comes from immunoSEQ multiplex PCR, and its TCRdb copy is limited to in-frame clones, with some not included. The table shows about 180,000 clones, with 87% occurring only once. This record belongs to a study of blood T cell repertoires in COVID-19. Overall study context: Samples of COVID-19 (acute and convalescent) were obtained from the United States, Italy and Spain.

Trimming at V came to 8 bases and at J to 0 bases, leaving 9 bases not matched to a gene. This CDR3 has 15 amino acids. The germline gives CDR1 MDHEN, CDR2 SYDVKM. The sequencing sample was made of PBMCs or T cells enriched from blood (not recorded which). The chain combines TRBV28 with TRBJ2-7; 8 bases are shared with TRBD1. The receptor's source is a human donor with acute COVID-19. The donor label of this sample is uncertain. CDR3 sequence reads: CASYPGGGSSYEQYF. CDR3 sequence (DNA): TGTGCCAGCTATCCAGGGGGCGGAAGCTCCTACGAGCAGTACTTC.